One sample yielded the 23 T cell receptor beta chains listed below, sequenced in a study of shared clonotypes between healthy human individuals. CD45RO negativity and positive selection for CCR7 defined naive CD8 cells, a population that excluded terminally differentiated effector memory CD45RA+ cells. Assay: immunoSEQ multiplex PCR; the TCRdb copy retains only in-frame clones and omits some. Of about 2,200,000 clones in the sample, 93% were seen once. Sequenced sample: naive CD8+ T cells from PBMCs. The receptors come from a man aged 18 to 30 in good health. Some clones in this sample may be carry-over from other donors' samples.

The J gene is TRBJ1-1, the V gene TRBV11-2; D unclear. The germline V gene encodes CDR1 SGHAT and CDR2 FQNNGV. The CDR3 runs to 16 residues. V lost 5 bases to trimming and J lost 3 bases, with 19 bases between them. CDR3 in amino acids: CASSQSPVGRDTEAFF. In nucleotides, the CDR3 is TGTGCCAGCAGCCAATCCCCTGTAGGGAGGGACACTGAAGCTTTCTTT.

The rearrangement links TRBV11-2 to TRBJ2-3; unclear D gene. Germline values: CDR1 SGHAT, CDR2 FQNNGV. Trimming shortened V by 1 base and J by 6 bases, and 8 bases separated the two germline ends. CDR3 length: 13 residues. The DNA for the CDR3 is TGTGCCAGCAGCTTAGTTCTCCGGGATACGCAGTATTTT. It translates to CASSLVLRDTQYF.

The rearrangement links TRBV27 to TRBJ1-1, with D possibly being TRBD1 (6 bases). The CDR3 has 14 amino acids. Trimming pared 3 bases from V and 1 base from J, leaving 9 bases between. The V gene's germline CDR1 is MNHEY and CDR2 SMNVEV (reference sequence). CDR3 region: CASSFDRRNTEAFF. The CDR3 DNA reads TGTGCCAGCAGTTTCGACAGGAGGAACACTGAAGCTTTCTTT.

The rearrangement joins TRBV2 to TRBJ2-7, with D possibly being TRBD1 or TRBD2 (5 bases each). This CDR3 region has 13 residues. The germline V and J ends were trimmed by 3 bases and 7 bases, with 13 bases remaining between them. Germline V gives CDR1 SNHLY, CDR2 FYNNEI. CDR3 sequence reads: CASSDPDRGEQYF. Written as DNA, the CDR3 is TGTGCCAGCAGTGACCCAGACAGAGGGGAGCAGTACTTC.

As for this clone: Other nucleotide sequences from this sample produce the same CDR3. The genes are TRBV5-4 and TRBJ2-7, with 11 bases lining up with TRBD1. The CDR3 extends over 15 amino acids. Per germline, CDR1 SGHNT and CDR2 YYREEE (reference sequence). With V trimmed by 4 bases and J by 4 bases, 7 bases remained unmatched. CDR3 DNA sequence: TGTGCCAGCAGCCCAGGGACAGGGGGAACGTACGAGCAGTACTTC. Protein product: CASSPGTGGTYEQYF.

The CDR3 DNA reads TGTGCCATCAGTCTACAGGGGGCCTACGAGCAGTACTTC. This translates into CAISLQGAYEQYF. The chain combines TRBV10-3 with TRBJ2-7, with 8 bases aligning to TRBD1. The CDR3 is 13 residues long. V trimming: 5 bases; J trimming: 2 bases; junction bases outside the gene matches: 2. Looked up from germline, CDR1 is ENHRY and CDR2 is SYGVKD.

This clone was observed once. The gene calls are TRBV7-6 and TRBJ1-1; D might be TRBD1 (6 bases). Trimming left V 5 bases short and J 4 bases short, with 20 bases between. The CDR3 is 16 residues long. Germline CDR1 and CDR2: SGHVS and FNYEAQ. The CDR3 DNA follows: TGTGCCAGCAGCCCAGAAGGGGGGCCCACCTCCACTGAAGCTTTCTTT. Translated, it gives CASSPEGGPTSTEAFF.

V gene TRBV5-1 combines with J gene TRBJ2-1, with 9 bases matching TRBD1. The V gene's germline CDR1 is SGHRS and CDR2 YFSETQ. This CDR3 contains 14 residues. V shed 3 bases and J 4 bases; nucleotides not matched to a gene: 2. The CDR3, as DNA: TGCGCCAGCAGCTCGGACAGGGGATACAATGAGCAGTTCTTC. It encodes CASSSDRGYNEQFF.

The chain couples TRBV11-2 to TRBJ2-7; no clear D. Trimming removed 3 bases from V and 3 bases from J, with 18 bases in between. Germline-derived CDR1 and CDR2 are SGHAT and FQNNGV. This CDR3 contains 16 residues. This chain's CDR3 is CASSFPTSGEGYEQYF. For the CDR3, the DNA is TGTGCCAGCAGCTTCCCAACATCCGGAGAAGGCTACGAGCAGTACTTC.

The rearrangement uses TRBV9 and TRBJ1-2, with a possible D match to TRBD1 (5 bases). Germline CDR1 and CDR2: SGDLS and YYNGEE. V was pared by 5 bases and J by 0 bases, with 23 bases between. This CDR3 region has 18 residues. CDR3 in amino acids: CASREGRVTNLANYGYTF. CDR3 DNA sequence: TGTGCCAGCAGGGAGGGCAGGGTTACAAACTTAGCTAACTATGGCTACACCTTC.

The chain is built from TRBV4-1 and TRBJ1-4; tentatively, D is TRBD1 (5 bases). CDR3 length equals 16 residues. The V gene lost 0 bases and the J gene lost 4 bases, with 12 bases spanning the gap. Germline assignment: CDR1 MGHRA and CDR2 YSYEKL. The CDR3 coding sequence is TGCGCCAGCAGCCAAGATATCCAGGGCGTTAATGAAAAACTGTTTTTT. It encodes CASSQDIQGVNEKLFF.

V gene TRBV5-6 combines with J gene TRBJ2-5, with a weak D call TRBD1 (6 bases). There are 15 residues in the CDR3. Germline V gene data show CDR1 as SGHDT and CDR2 as YYEEEE. V was cut by 2 bases and J by 1 base, with 12 bases left in between. CDR3 in amino acids: CASSFPTGVQETQYF. The CDR3 coding sequence is TGTGCCAGCAGCTTCCCGACAGGAGTCCAAGAGACCCAGTACTTC.

CDR3 loop: CASSSPLAGHYEQYF. DNA for the CDR3: TGTGCCAGCAGCTCCCCATTGGCGGGCCACTACGAGCAGTACTTC. This chain joins TRBV7-9 and TRBJ2-7; possibly TRBD2 for D (5 bases). The CDR3 is 15 residues long. Trimming took 4 bases from V and 3 from J, leaving 16 bases between them. In germline, CDR1 is SEHNR, CDR2 FQNEAQ (reference sequence).

The chain is built from TRBV6-5 and TRBJ2-7; 7 nucleotides match TRBD2. Germline CDR1 MNHEY, CDR2 SVGAGI. The V gene end was trimmed by 2 bases and the J gene end by 6 bases; junction bases not matched to a gene: 10. This CDR3 contains 15 residues. In nucleotides, the CDR3 is TGTGCCAGCAGTTACCGGGCGGGAGCGGCGGGCGAGCAGTACTTC. It specifies CASSYRAGAAGEQYF.

On this clone itself: Other DNA sequences from this sample encode an identical CDR3 as well. The J gene is TRBJ1-1, the V gene TRBV5-1; D not certain. This CDR3 is built from 15 residues. Germline CDR1 is SGHRS and CDR2 is YFSETQ. Trimming stripped 0 bases from V and 0 bases from J, with 9 bases between. In DNA form, the CDR3 reads TGCGCCAGCAGCTTGGTGGGCGGCGTGAACACTGAAGCTTTCTTT. Amino acid sequence: CASSLVGGVNTEAFF.

This chain uses TRBV4-1 with TRBJ1-2; 8 positions match TRBD1. Trimming cost V 2 bases and J 7 bases; bases outside gene matches: 3. This CDR3 contains 13 residues. From germline, CDR1 is MGHRA and CDR2 YSYEKL. As DNA, the CDR3 is TGCGCCAGCAGCCAACAGGGGGCGCTTGGCTACACCTTC. This encodes CASSQQGALGYTF.

The chain uses TRBV23-1 and TRBJ2-7; 10 bases align to TRBD2. TRBV23-1 falls under the ORF class, with uncertain function. The CDR3 consists of 13 residues. With V trimmed by 8 bases and J by 12 bases, 13 bases remained unmatched. The CDR3 DNA is TGCGCCAGCGGCCCTAGCGGGAGTGATCTTCGGTACTTC. Translating it yields CASGPSGSDLRYF.

The chain employs TRBV27 and TRBJ1-2; 10 nucleotides line up with TRBD1. Per germline, CDR1 MNHEY and CDR2 SMNVEV (reference sequence). The CDR3 is 14 residues long. The trim removed 6 bases at V and 7 bases at J, leaving 8 bases unmatched. In DNA form, the CDR3 reads TGTGCCAGCAGGGAGGACAGGGGGGATTTTGGCTACACCTTC. Protein product: CASREDRGDFGYTF.

The rearrangement uses TRBV6-5 and TRBJ1-2; D not certain. With 8 bases removed from V and 8 bases from J, the gap between germline ends came to 15 bases. There are 12 residues in the CDR3. Germline V gene sequence: CDR1 MNHEY, CDR2 SVGAGI. The CDR3 reads CASGLAQTGYTF. The CDR3 DNA sequence: TGTGCCAGCGGACTCGCCCAGACCGGCTACACCTTC.

The chain uses TRBV5-5 and TRBJ2-7; 7 bases agree with TRBD1. Trimming removed 4 bases from V and 3 bases from J; junction bases left unmatched: 7. The CDR3 extends over 14 amino acids. Germline V lookup: CDR1 SGHKS, CDR2 YYEKEE (reference sequence). CDR3 sequence (DNA): TGTGCCAGCAGCCCTCCGGGACAGCTCTACGAGCAGTACTTC. Translating gives CASSPPGQLYEQYF.

This chain uses TRBV4-1 with TRBJ1-1; D remains ambiguous. Deletions cut 1 base from V and 8 bases from J, with 5 bases between. Germline V CDR1 and CDR2: MGHRA, YSYEKL. The CDR3 is 11 residues long. As DNA, the CDR3 is TGCGCCAGCAGCCAAGCGCTAGAAGCTTTCTTT. It specifies CASSQALEAFF.

The genes are TRBV5-1 and TRBJ1-2; no clear D gene. The CDR3 covers 14 residues. Germline V gene lookup returns CDR1 SGHRS and CDR2 YFSETQ. V was clipped by 2 bases and J by 4 bases, with 12 bases between them. CDR3 nucleotides: TGCGCCAGCAGCTTTACTGACAACACCTATGGCTACACCTTC. Its translation is CASSFTDNTYGYTF.

V is TRBV27 and J is TRBJ2-2, with a tentative D call TRBD1 (5 bases). There are 15 residues in the CDR3. The V gene's germline CDR1 is MNHEY and CDR2 SMNVEV (reference sequence). With 3 bases removed from V and 4 bases from J, the gap between germline ends came to 12 bases. The CDR3 bases are TGTGCCAGCAGTTTGCCAGGGTCGGGCACCGGGGAGCTGTTTTTT. Residues: CASSLPGSGTGELFF.